This TCR beta chain was captured in a study of shared clonotypes between healthy human individuals. Study-level results: Memory subsets had estimated richness that was generally smaller than that of naive subsets. A few donors showed sharing of roughly 5% of naive CD4 clonotypes.

Each of the donors was a healthy adult who was HIV-negative and had not had a recent acute infection or vaccination. J lost 4 bases, V lost 5 bases, and 11 bases had no gene match. The CDR3 is 16 amino acids. The germline V gene encodes CDR1 SGHNT and CDR2 YENEEA. The assay was immunoSEQ multiplex PCR, and TCRdb's table has in-frame clones only and misses some. The sample lists 1.5 million to 1.9 million clones, approximately 98% occurring once. As to this clone: Antigen unknown.

The sequenced sample consisted of naive CD4+ T cells sorted from blood. Subset defined: CD45RA+ positively selected. This sequence joins TRBV11-3 and TRBJ2-3; 8 positions match TRBD2. This TCR was recovered from a man aged 25-40 years in good health. The CDR3 loop is CASSKRTPAGADTQYF. In DNA, the CDR3 is TGTGCCAGCAGCAAGAGGACACCAGCGGGAGCAGATACGCAGTATTTT.